The 8 T cell receptor beta chains below were found in one sample sequenced in a study of blood T cell repertoires in COVID-19. Produced via immunoSEQ multiplex PCR; TCRdb's table is partial and in-frame only. The sample carries around 130,000 clones, around 81% recorded once. The specimen sequenced was peripheral blood. The receptors here all came from a human donor in a cohort sampled during active COVID-19.

The CDR3 reads CASSFREEQPQHF. The DNA for the CDR3 is TGTGCCAGCAGTTTTAGGGAGGAGCAGCCCCAGCATTTT. The chain couples TRBV12-3 or TRBV12-4 to TRBJ1-5; D is unclear. Trimming cost V 3 bases and J 7 bases, with 10 bases left between them. The CDR3 runs 13 residues.

This chain links TRBV3-1 (or the pseudogene TRBV3-2) with TRBJ2-6; D gene ambiguous. Germline values: CDR1 LGHDT, CDR2 YNNKEL (reference sequence). The CDR3 covers 16 residues. V gave up 1 base and J gave up 2 bases, with 9 bases separating them. The CDR3 spells CASSQGSVAGANVLTF. The CDR3 DNA is TGTGCCAGCAGCCAAGGTTCGGTTGCTGGGGCCAACGTCCTGACTTTC.

The V gene is TRBV25-1, the J gene TRBJ1-2, with D hard to call. This CDR3 spans 14 amino acids. V shed 3 bases and J shed 4 bases, with 12 bases lying between them. Germline V CDR1 and CDR2: MGHDK, SYGVNS. This chain's CDR3 is CASSDGPVGYGYTF. The CDR3 bases are TGTGCCAGCAGTGATGGGCCGGTCGGCTATGGCTACACCTTC.

V is TRBV7-9 and J is TRBJ2-5, with TRBD1 matching over 9 bases. The CDR3 runs 14 residues. Germline assignment: CDR1 SEHNR and CDR2 FQNEAQ (reference sequence). The ends lost 7 bases at V and 4 bases at J; junction bases unmatched: 7. As DNA, the CDR3 is TGTGCCAGCAACGCACAGGGGGCTGGAGAGACCCAGTACTTC. This encodes CASNAQGAGETQYF.

Only a few counts were recorded for this clone. This chain joins TRBV9 and TRBJ2-3; 8 bases line up with TRBD2. Germline values: CDR1 SGDLS, CDR2 YYNGEE. Trimming cost V 4 bases and J 7 bases; bases outside gene matches: 17. The CDR3 extends over 17 amino acids. The CDR3 nucleotides read TGTGCCAGCAGCTTTGGTTCAGGACTAGCTCTCAGTCATACGCAGTATTTT. It codes for CASSFGSGLALSHTQYF.

The rearrangement links TRBV15 to TRBJ1-1; 8 bases fit TRBD1. The V segment lost 6 bases and the J segment 2 bases; nucleotides outside the gene matches: 5. The V gene's germline CDR1 is LNHNV and CDR2 YYDKDF (reference sequence). This CDR3 contains 14 residues. The CDR3 nucleotides read TGTGCCACCAGAGCAGGGGGCCTTAACACTGAAGCTTTCTTT. It is translated as CATRAGGLNTEAFF.

This chain links TRBV9 with TRBJ1-4; D gene unclear. Trimming stripped 3 bases from V and 3 bases from J, with 9 bases between. CDR1 and CDR2 (germline): SGDLS, YYNGEE. The CDR3 is made up of 14 amino acids. The DNA for the CDR3 is TGTGCCAGCAGCGGATATCAGGCTAATGAAAAACTGTTTTTT. It translates to CASSGYQANEKLFF.

Only a few counts were recorded for this clone. The chain recombines TRBV5-8 with TRBJ2-3; 10 bases are shared with TRBD1. CDR3 size: 15 residues. The V gene's germline CDR1 is SGHTS and CDR2 YDEGEE. With V trimmed by 1 base and J by 3 bases, 2 bases remained unmatched. Written as DNA, the CDR3 is TGTGCCAGCAGCTTGTCGGACAGGGGGACAGATACGCAGTATTTT. It is translated as CASSLSDRGTDTQYF.